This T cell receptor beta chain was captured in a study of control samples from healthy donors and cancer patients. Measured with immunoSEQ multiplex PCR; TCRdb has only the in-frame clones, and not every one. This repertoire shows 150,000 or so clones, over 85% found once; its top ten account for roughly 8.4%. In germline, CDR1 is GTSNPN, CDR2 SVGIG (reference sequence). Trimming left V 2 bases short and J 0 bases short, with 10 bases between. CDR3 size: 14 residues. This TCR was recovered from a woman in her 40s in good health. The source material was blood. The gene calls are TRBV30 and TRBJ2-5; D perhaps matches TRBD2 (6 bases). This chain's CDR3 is CAWSMGTYQETQYF. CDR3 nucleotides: TGTGCCTGGAGTATGGGGACTTACCAAGAGACCCAGTACTTC.